This T cell receptor (beta chain) was identified during a study of cytotoxic CD8 clonotypes in ibrutinib-treated CLL (dated by TCRdb to the early 2020s). At the level of the whole study: The cohort included about 15 treatment-naive and approximately eleven relapsed/refractory patients; some 18 were IGHV unmutated. Responses were partial in approximately 24 patients and complete in 2; after median around 68 months follow-up, some 14 stayed in remission and approximately 12 progressed. Response samples were obtained after a median of 12 months of treatment, with a range of roughly 6 to 36 months. On average, each sample yielded roughly 260,000 productive templates and around 100,000 productive rearrangements. Longitudinal samples were obtainable from about 30% of the roughly 90 participants in the trial. Cryopreserved peripheral blood mononuclear cells were obtained prior to treatment, at the time of response, and at either disease progression or sustained remission. What the work shows at the level of the full study, not this receptor alone: Sampling times were not matched between sustained-remission and progressing patients, and lymph node repertoires were not studied. At baseline, clonality was higher than in age-matched healthy donors and showed a strong correlation with circulating CD8+ T-cell counts. Public clonotypes were rare and either shrank or stayed stable during treatment, and the rise in clonality at ibrutinib response reflected expansion of private clonotypes. At ibrutinib response clonality went up, during sustained remission it held steady, and at progression it dropped back toward baseline.

As concerns this clone: The target of this receptor is not known. Qualities for individual bases were not recorded, and no much larger clone is one base off.

Its CDR3 holds 15 amino acids, cysteine through phenylalanine. The CDR3 DNA has 45 bases and is translated from base 1. Germline trimming: 7 bases from V, 5 bases from J; junction bases outside gene matches: 10. CDR1 and CDR2 are read off the germline V gene as MNHEY and SVGAGI. On a MiSeq, deep resolution sequencing aimed for a depth between 1 in 1 million and 1 in 200,000 T cells, with each clonotype covered about 9.9x on average. TCR beta libraries were generated with the immunoSEQ hsTCRB Kit. Turning to the authors' computational methods: The data were analyzed with ImmunoSEQ Analyzer and ImmunoSEQ Data Assistant, and V, D and J gene assignments followed IMGT definitions. Clonality, which ranges from 0 to 1, was calculated as one minus the normalized Shannon entropy of productive rearrangement frequencies. Only overrepresented clonotypes making up at least 0.05% of the repertoire of each patient were included in the public clonotype analysis. About twelve repertoires from age-matched healthy donors, obtained from immuneACCESS, served as clonality controls. Imported from immuneACCESS, the table was reduced by TCRdb to in-frame sequences with V and J called. These copies leave out some clones; in studies compared against another copy, an unresolved V gene accounts for under half, and the cause of the remainder is not known. Clone size and V and J calls were adopted from that table, with D and trimming inferred from the DNA. This sample gives around 300,000 clones in total; roughly 80% of them show up just once. Over 6.5% of the sample lies in the top ten.

For TCR beta library preparation, around 2 micrograms of genomic DNA were isolated from cryopreserved PBMCs. Longitudinal blood samples from CLL patients on ibrutinib monotherapy were analyzed using high-throughput TCR beta sequencing. Patients were enrolled in a phase 2 open-label single-center ibrutinib monotherapy trial. The sample consisted of PBMCs, taken before ibrutinib treatment. This TCR was sampled from a human donor with chronic lymphocytic leukemia. The chain uses TRBV6-5 and TRBJ2-5; 10 central nucleotides agree with TRBD2. Read as DNA, the sequence is TGTGCCAGCACCCTACGGCCGACTAGCGGGGAGACCCAGTACTTC. It translates as CASTLRPTSGETQYF.